This TCR beta chain was sequenced in a study of PD-L1 blockade in urothelial cancer. At the level of the study: Researchers found blood samples held a median of approximately 150,000 T cells.

Only in-frame clones appear in the TCRdb table, and some are missing; sequencing was by immunoSEQ multiplex PCR. Among roughly 39,000 clones listed, approximately 90% were seen once. This sample's time point: pretreatment peripheral blood. The V gene's germline CDR1 is SGHRS and CDR2 YFSETQ. Between the trimmed V and J ends, which lost 1 base and 0 bases, there was a span of 8 bases. The CDR3 spans 14 residues. The chain joins TRBV5-1 to TRBJ2-7; no definite D call. The receptor's source is a woman in her sixties with urothelial cancer. The material sequenced was PBMCs, taken around atezolizumab (anti-PD-L1) treatment. DNA for the CDR3: TGCGCCAGCAGCTTGATCGCGGCCTCCTACGAGCAGTACTTC. Translated, it gives CASSLIAASYEQYF.